This T cell receptor beta chain was sequenced in a study of blood T cell repertoires in COVID-19. The wider study: COVID-19 samples collected from the United States, Italy and Spain covered acute and convalescent phases.

In the original processing: Estimated nucleated cell counts came from reference gene primer amplification. Repertoires were generated with immunoSEQ multiplex PCR, while TCRdb's copy carries only in-frame clones and drops some. That table supplies the V and J calls and clone size; D and trimming were determined from the DNA. The repertoire has 350,000 or so clones, about 92% of them found once; the top ten carry less than 20%. V lost 5 bases to trimming and J lost 3 bases; unmatched junction nucleotides: 7. This CDR3 region has 13 residues. From germline, CDR1 is SQVTM and CDR2 ANQGSEA. Everyone who took part was roughly 18 to 89 years old, and they came from 24 US areas. The study assigned cohorts using participant-reported clinical history.

This rearrangement joins TRBV29-1 to TRBJ2-7; 7 bases agree with TRBD1. This TCR was recovered from a woman aged 25-40 years who had recovered from COVID-19. The source material was PBMCs or T cells enriched from blood (not recorded which). This CDR3 is CSVKGAVGYEQYF. CDR3 nucleotides: TGCAGCGTTAAGGGGGCGGTTGGCTACGAGCAGTACTTC.